This T cell receptor (beta chain) was profiled in a study of CD8+ T cells in alopecia areata. Study details: The study gave treated patients oral tofacitinib at 5 to 10 mg twice daily.

Notes on this clone: Its specificity is not known.

This CDR3 region has 14 residues. Germline assignment: CDR1 SGHDT and CDR2 YYEEEE. Trimming took off 3 bases at V and 2 bases at J, with 6 bases between the two ends. Treatment specified: oral pan-JAK inhibitor, 5-10 mg twice daily. RNA extraction and reverse transcription yielded cDNA as sequencing template. Sequencing used immunoSEQ multiplex PCR; TCRdb keeps in-frame clones, though not all of them. The sample consists of 90,000 to 130,000 clones, around 53% of them appearing once. Study outcomes and limitations: Relative to normal scalp, lesional scalp, especially alopecia totalis/universalis, showed higher clonality.

The clonotype originates from a human donor with alopecia areata. The gene calls are TRBV5-6 and TRBJ2-6; D is ambiguous. The material was CD8+ T cells sorted from blood, obtained at week 24, from a patient treated with tofacitinib. Written as DNA, the CDR3 is TGTGCCAGCAGCTCCCAGACTGGGGCCAACGTCCTGACTTTC. Protein sequence: CASSSQTGANVLTF. Filled out from reference TRBV5-6 and TRBJ2-6, the complete variable domain reads DAGVTQSPTHLIKTRGQQVTLRCSPKSGHDTVSWYQQALGQGPQFIFQYYEEEERQRGNFPDRFSGHQFPNYSSELNVNALLLGDSALYLCASSSQTGANVLTFGAGSRLTVL.